Below, 31 T cell receptor beta chains from the same sample are listed, as sequenced in a study of cytomegalovirus exposure and HLA in healthy donors (dated by TCRdb to between 2016 and 2019). The library relied on the immunoSEQ multiplex PCR assay. A mixture of 60 forward primers for TCR Vbeta segments and 13 reverse primers for TCR Jbeta segments was used in the multiplex PCR. Not all clones reach the TCRdb copy of this immuneACCESS table, which keeps in-frame sequences only. Checked studies attribute under half of the gap to unresolved V genes and leave the rest unexplained. A total of fewer than 150,000 clones appear in this sample, over 75% of them only once. Of the sample, around 1.2% falls within the top ten clones. Sequencing was performed on PBMCs. Receptors were obtained from a man aged 50 to 59 in good health and CMV-seronegative.

The chain links TRBV28 to TRBJ2-7; 8 nucleotides agree with TRBD1. V lost 6 bases to trimming and J lost 6 bases; unmatched junction nucleotides: 10. The CDR3 has 14 residues. Germline V CDR1 and CDR2: MDHEN, SYDVKM. The CDR3 nucleotides are TGTGCCAGCAGACCCGGACAGGGAACTATCGAGCAGTACTTC. Translated, it gives CASRPGQGTIEQYF.

DNA for the CDR3: TGTGCCAGCAGGGACATATCCTCTGGGGCCAACGTCCTGACTTTC. Translating it yields CASRDISSGANVLTF. The gene calls are TRBV6-5 and TRBJ2-6, with D maybe TRBD1 (5 bases). The germline gives CDR1 MNHEY, CDR2 SVGAGI. Trimming removed 6 bases at V and 0 bases at J, with 9 bases between. The CDR3 has 15 amino acids.

The V and J genes are TRBV19 and TRBJ2-1, with 12 bases aligning to TRBD2. This CDR3 region has 15 residues. Germline CDR1 reads LNHDA; CDR2 reads SQIVND (reference sequence). The V segment lost 4 bases and the J segment 5 bases; nucleotides outside the gene matches: 3. Here the CDR3 DNA reads TGTGCCAGTAGTAGGACTAGCGGGACTAACAATGAGCAGTTCTTC. Its translation: CASSRTSGTNNEQFF.

The V gene is TRBV2, the J gene TRBJ2-3; possible D gene TRBD2, 5 bases. Germline CDR1 is SNHLY and CDR2 is FYNNEI. Trimming pared 3 bases from V and 13 bases from J, leaving 11 bases between. The CDR3 length is 11 residues. The chain's CDR3 is CASSDGPGKYF. CDR3 DNA sequence: TGTGCCAGCAGTGATGGTCCGGGGAAGTATTTT.

The chain carries TRBV20-1 and TRBJ2-5; D not certain. The CDR3 totals 11 residues. V lost 5 bases and J lost 2, with 6 bases in between. CDR1 and CDR2 from the germline V gene are DFQATT and SNEGSKA (reference sequence). The CDR3 DNA follows: TGCAGTGCTTACAAGCAAGAGACCCAGTACTTC. Protein: CSAYKQETQYF.

V usage is TRBV29-1 and J usage is TRBJ2-3, with TRBD2 matching over 11 bases. The CDR3 loop spans 15 amino acids. Germline CDR1 and CDR2: SQVTM and ANQGSEA. V trimming: 6 bases; J trimming: 5 bases; junction bases outside the gene matches: 10. CDR3 nucleotides: TGCAGCGTCGAACCACTAGCGGGAGTGCAAGATACGCAGTATTTT. Its protein product is CSVEPLAGVQDTQYF.

The genes are TRBV10-3 and TRBJ1-1; the D is unclear. Trimming pared 0 bases from V and 4 bases from J, leaving 12 bases between. The CDR3 is 15 residues long. Germline-derived CDR1 and CDR2 are ENHRY and SYGVKD. The CDR3 DNA reads TGTGCCATCAGTGAGTCAGCGGGATCGAGCACTGAAGCTTTCTTT. Translated, it gives CAISESAGSSTEAFF.

The J gene is TRBJ2-2, the V gene TRBV14; TRBD2 might be the D (6 bases). Trimming shortened V by 4 bases and J by 6 bases, and 12 bases separated the two germline ends. CDR1 and CDR2 (germline): SGHDN, FVKESK. The CDR3 is 14 amino acids. The CDR3: CASSLQSGAGELFF. The CDR3 nucleotides read TGTGCCAGCAGCCTCCAGTCGGGGGCCGGGGAGCTGTTTTTT.

In the case of this clone: One end of the junction does not line up with germline, which may come from a read error. V usage is TRBV4-1 and J usage is TRBJ1-2; TRBD1 matches 7 bases. The CDR3 has 15 residues. Per the germline V gene, CDR1 is MGHRA and CDR2 is YSYEKL. The CDR3 reads CTSSHPGTDNYGYTF. CDR3 bases: TGCACCAGCAGCCATCCTGGGACAGATAACTATGGCTACACCTTC.

This chain joins TRBV28 and TRBJ1-5; no definite D call. Per the germline V gene, CDR1 is MDHEN and CDR2 is SYDVKM. The CDR3 has 11 amino acids. V shed 6 bases and J shed 6 bases, with 6 bases lying between them. CDR3 amino acids: CASSSSQPQHF. The CDR3 coding sequence is TGTGCCAGCAGCTCTAGTCAGCCCCAGCATTTT. The full variable domain, with the rest looked up from reference TRBV28 and TRBJ1-5, is DVKVTQSSRYLVKRTGEKVFLECVQDMDHENMFWYRQDPGLGLRLIYFSYDVKMKEKGDIPEGYSVSREKKERFSLILESASTNQTSMYLCASSSSQPQHFGDGTRLSIL.

The chain links TRBV29-1 to TRBJ2-1, with D unclear. Germline CDR1 is SQVTM and CDR2 is ANQGSEA. The CDR3 has 15 residues. With 7 bases removed from V and 0 bases from J, the gap between germline ends came to 16 bases. The chain's CDR3 is CSALPIRSSYNEQFF. The CDR3 DNA reads TGCAGCGCCCTCCCGATACGGAGCTCCTACAATGAGCAGTTCTTC.

The genes are TRBV10-2 and TRBJ2-3; 11 bases fit TRBD1. Germline values: CDR1 WSHSY, CDR2 SAAADI. The CDR3 consists of 15 residues. The V and J ends lost 7 bases and 3 bases, in that order; junction bases with no gene match: 6. The CDR3 nucleotides are TGCGCCAGCACAAGAGGGACAGGGGGTACAGATACGCAGTATTTT. It encodes CASTRGTGGTDTQYF.

A few counts support this clone. CDR3 DNA: TGTGCCAGCAGTTCACAGGGCGGGCGCACTGAAGCTTTCTTT. Its translation: CASSSQGGRTEAFF. V and J are TRBV28 and TRBJ1-1; the D gene is possibly TRBD1 (6 bases). Germline lookup yields CDR1 MDHEN and CDR2 SYDVKM. CDR3 length equals 14 residues. V was trimmed by 4 bases and J by 4 bases, leaving 13 bases between them.

The rearrangement joins TRBV29-1 to TRBJ1-2; 8 nucleotides agree with TRBD1. The CDR3 runs 13 residues. CDR1 and CDR2 from the germline V gene are SQVTM and ANQGSEA. The V and J ends lost 2 bases and 8 bases, in that order; junction bases with no gene match: 7. CDR3 DNA: TGCAGCGTTGAAACCGACAGGGGAGGCGGCTACACCTTC. This translates into CSVETDRGGGYTF.

J is TRBJ2-4 and V is TRBV7-2; 13 nucleotides agree with TRBD2. Germline CDR1 reads SGHTA; CDR2 reads FQGNSA. The CDR3 is made up of 14 amino acids. Losses at the gene ends were 4 bases for V and 11 bases for J; bases not matched to a gene: 5. CDR3: CASSSGTSGIFQYF. DNA of the CDR3: TGTGCCAGCAGCTCGGGGACTAGCGGGATTTTTCAGTACTTC.

This chain joins TRBV15 and TRBJ2-7; a possible D gene is TRBD1 (6 bases). Trimming took 1 base from V and 2 from J, leaving 18 bases between them. From germline, CDR1 is LNHNV and CDR2 YYDKDF (reference sequence). The CDR3 contains 17 residues. CDR3 residues: CATSRGGTPRGAYEQYF. CDR3 nucleotides: TGTGCCACCAGCAGAGGAGGAACGCCCAGGGGCGCCTACGAGCAGTACTTC.

The J gene is TRBJ2-7, the V gene TRBV28; D remains ambiguous. V lost 1 base and J lost 3, with 10 bases in between. Germline CDR1 reads MDHEN; CDR2 reads SYDVKM. The CDR3 has 14 residues. CDR3 protein: CASSLSLGYYEQYF. CDR3 nucleotides: TGTGCCAGCAGTTTATCACTCGGGTACTACGAGCAGTACTTC. The full variable domain, its missing parts supplied by reference TRBV28 and TRBJ2-7, is DVKVTQSSRYLVKRTGEKVFLECVQDMDHENMFWYRQDPGLGLRLIYFSYDVKMKEKGDIPEGYSVSREKKERFSLILESASTNQTSMYLCASSLSLGYYEQYFGPGTRLTVT.

This clone was picked up one time. The V and J genes are TRBV5-1 and TRBJ1-2, with TRBD1 matching 10 bases. The CDR3 runs to 14 residues. CDR1 and CDR2 from the germline V gene are SGHRS and YFSETQ. V gave up 4 bases and J gave up 8 bases; unmatched junction bases: 8. CDR3 nucleotides: TGCGCCAGCAGCGCCGGGACAGGGGTTGGCGGCTACACCTTC. It yields the protein CASSAGTGVGGYTF.

This clone showed up just once. V gene TRBV7-3 combines with J gene TRBJ2-2; 10 positions match TRBD1. In germline, CDR1 is SGHTA, CDR2 FQGTGA. The trim removed 4 bases at V and 2 bases at J, leaving 4 bases unmatched. CDR3 size: 16 residues. This CDR3 reads CASSWGQGYNTGELFF. The CDR3 bases are TGTGCCAGCAGCTGGGGACAGGGGTATAACACCGGGGAGCTGTTTTTT.

The rearrangement uses TRBV9 and TRBJ2-1; 7 bases are shared with TRBD1. The junction had 7 bases not matched to a gene; V was cut back by 3 bases and J by 4 bases. The CDR3 covers 15 residues. CDR1 and CDR2 (germline): SGDLS, YYNGEE. CDR3 sequence reads: CASSDSGTAYNEQFF. CDR3 in DNA: TGTGCCAGCAGCGATTCCGGGACAGCTTACAATGAGCAGTTCTTC.

This clone was recorded only once. The V gene is TRBV7-3, the J gene TRBJ2-1, with TRBD1 matching 8 bases. This CDR3 spans 15 amino acids. Trimming took 4 bases from V and 0 from J; bases not matched to a gene: 2. Germline loops: CDR1 SGHTA, CDR2 FQGTGA. Here the CDR3 reads CASSSDRGSYNEQFF. As DNA, the CDR3 is TGTGCCAGCAGCTCCGACAGGGGCTCCTACAATGAGCAGTTCTTC.

The V gene is TRBV28, the J gene TRBJ2-1, with 15 nucleotides matching TRBD2. V dropped 6 bases and J dropped 8; count of bases not matched to a gene: 11. Per germline, CDR1 MDHEN and CDR2 SYDVKM. This CDR3 spans 17 amino acids. The CDR3, as DNA: TGTGCCAGCAGCCACCGGACTAGCGGGAGGGCCAAAGATGAGCAGTTCTTC. This translates into CASSHRTSGRAKDEQFF.

The chain is built from TRBV2 and TRBJ2-3; 10 bases are shared with TRBD1. V lost 6 bases, J lost 5 bases, and 8 bases stayed unmatched. In germline, CDR1 is SNHLY, CDR2 FYNNEI. This CDR3 is 15 amino acids long. CDR3 nucleotides: TGTGCCAGCAGGAAGACAGGGGGCATTGGAGATACGCAGTATTTT. It translates to CASRKTGGIGDTQYF.

The chain carries TRBV10-3 and TRBJ1-2; TRBD1 might be the D (6 bases). CDR1 is ENHRY and CDR2 is SYGVKD in the germline V gene. Trimming removed 0 bases at V and 2 bases at J, with 16 bases between. The CDR3 contains 17 residues. The chain's CDR3 is CAISESSRTEKNYGYTF. DNA of the CDR3: TGTGCCATCAGTGAGTCATCCCGGACAGAGAAGAACTATGGCTACACCTTC.

The chain employs TRBV15 and TRBJ2-7; D is perhaps TRBD1 (5 bases). Germline CDR1 reads LNHNV; CDR2 reads YYDKDF (reference sequence). With 0 bases removed from V and 3 bases from J, the gap between germline ends came to 6 bases. This CDR3 is built from 13 residues. As DNA, the CDR3 is TGTGCCACCAGCAGAGATAGGGGCTACGAGCAGTACTTC. Translated, it gives CATSRDRGYEQYF. Together with reference TRBV15 and TRBJ2-7, the CDR3 gives the full variable domain: DAMVIQNPRYQVTQFGKPVTLSCSQTLNHNVMYWYQQKSSQAPKLLFHYYDKDFNNEADTPDNFQSRRPNTSFCFLDIRSPGLGDTAMYLCATSRDRGYEQYFGPGTRLTVT.

This clone is a singleton in its sample. This chain joins TRBV29-1 and TRBJ2-3; 9 bases are a match to TRBD1. Germline CDR1 is SQVTM and CDR2 is ANQGSEA. This CDR3 comprises 14 residues. The V segment lost 4 bases and the J segment 1 base; nucleotides outside the gene matches: 3. The CDR3 region is CSVGRTGGTDTQYF. The CDR3 DNA reads as TGCAGCGTTGGCAGGACAGGGGGCACAGATACGCAGTATTTT.

V usage is TRBV28 and J usage is TRBJ1-3, with TRBD1 identical over 8 bases. In germline, CDR1 is MDHEN, CDR2 SYDVKM. V trimming: 10 bases; J trimming: 5 bases; junction bases outside the gene matches: 7. The CDR3 sequence is 13 residues long. The CDR3 sequence is CATLDRDRNTIYF. The CDR3 nucleotides are TGTGCCACCTTGGACAGGGATAGAAACACCATATATTTT.

The rearrangement uses TRBV5-1 and TRBJ1-4; TRBD1 aligns across 7 bases. The ends lost 2 bases at V and 0 bases at J; junction bases unmatched: 1. The CDR3 is 15 amino acids. The germline CDR1 and CDR2 sequences are SGHRS and YFSETQ. The chain's CDR3 is CASSFTGATNEKLFF. The CDR3 DNA follows: TGCGCCAGCAGCTTCACAGGGGCAACTAATGAAAAACTGTTTTTT.

The chain is built from TRBV4-2 and TRBJ1-1; D is unclear. This CDR3 has 16 amino acids. Trimming stripped 0 bases from V and 8 bases from J, with 19 bases between. The germline CDR1 and CDR2 sequences are LGHNA and YNFKEQ. CDR3 amino acids: CASSQDSGDGHREAFF. The DNA of the CDR3 is TGTGCCAGCAGCCAAGATTCCGGAGACGGCCACCGGGAAGCTTTCTTT.

This clone was recorded once. The rearrangement uses TRBV18 and TRBJ1-2; possible D gene TRBD1, 5 bases. The V gene's germline CDR1 is KGHSH and CDR2 LQKENI. This CDR3 is built from 14 residues. The ends were cut back, 5 bases at V and 0 bases at J, with 10 bases in the middle. CDR3 sequence (DNA): TGTGCCAGCTCAGCCGACAGTTCTAACTATGGCTACACCTTC. It encodes CASSADSSNYGYTF.

The V and J genes are TRBV5-6 and TRBJ2-1; D not resolved. The CDR3 spans 13 residues. The V and J ends lost 2 bases and 1 base respectively, with 4 bases between them. The germline CDR1 and CDR2 sequences are SGHDT and YYEEEE. Here the CDR3 reads CASSFLSYNEQFF. The CDR3 bases are TGTGCCAGCAGCTTTTTATCCTACAATGAGCAGTTCTTC.